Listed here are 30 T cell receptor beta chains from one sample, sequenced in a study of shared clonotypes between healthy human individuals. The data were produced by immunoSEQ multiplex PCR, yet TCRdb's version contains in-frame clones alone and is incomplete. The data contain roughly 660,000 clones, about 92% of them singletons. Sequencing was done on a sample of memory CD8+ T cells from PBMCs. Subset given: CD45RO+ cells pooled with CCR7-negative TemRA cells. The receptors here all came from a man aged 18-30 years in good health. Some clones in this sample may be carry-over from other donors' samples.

CDR3 nucleotide sequence: TGTGCCACCAGCACCCACCCCCGGGACAGAAACGAGCAGTACTTC. It translates to CATSTHPRDRNEQYF. The chain employs TRBV15 and TRBJ2-7, with 7 bases that match TRBD1. There are 15 residues in the CDR3. CDR1 and CDR2 from the germline V gene are LNHNV and YYDKDF (reference sequence). J lost 5 bases, V lost 4 bases, and 11 bases had no gene match.

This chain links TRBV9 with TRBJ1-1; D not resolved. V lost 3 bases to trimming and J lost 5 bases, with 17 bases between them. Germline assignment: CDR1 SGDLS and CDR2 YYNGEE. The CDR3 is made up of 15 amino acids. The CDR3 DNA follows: TGTGCCAGCAGCGCCGGAGTAGGTATGGGTACTGAAGCTTTCTTT. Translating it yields CASSAGVGMGTEAFF.

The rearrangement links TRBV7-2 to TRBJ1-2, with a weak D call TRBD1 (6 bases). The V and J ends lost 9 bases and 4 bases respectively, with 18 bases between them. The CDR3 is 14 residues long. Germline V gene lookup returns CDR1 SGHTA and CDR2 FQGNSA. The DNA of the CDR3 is TGTGCCAGAACGGACGGGACACCGTCCTATGGCTACACCTTC. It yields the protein CARTDGTPSYGYTF.

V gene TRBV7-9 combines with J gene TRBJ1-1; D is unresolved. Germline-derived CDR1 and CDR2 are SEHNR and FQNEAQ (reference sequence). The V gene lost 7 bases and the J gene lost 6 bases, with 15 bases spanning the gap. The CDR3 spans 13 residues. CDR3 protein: CASNYGEKAEAFF. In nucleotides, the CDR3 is TGTGCCAGCAATTACGGGGAGAAGGCTGAAGCTTTCTTT.

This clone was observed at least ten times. The CDR3 protein is CASSLTPASGIFNEQFF. The CDR3 DNA is TGTGCCAGCAGCTTAACGCCGGCTAGCGGGATTTTCAATGAGCAGTTCTTC. The chain recombines TRBV7-3 with TRBJ2-1; TRBD2 matches 9 bases. The CDR3 sequence is 17 residues long. With V trimmed by 0 bases and J by 6 bases, 9 bases remained unmatched. CDR1 and CDR2 (germline): SGHTA, FQGTGA.

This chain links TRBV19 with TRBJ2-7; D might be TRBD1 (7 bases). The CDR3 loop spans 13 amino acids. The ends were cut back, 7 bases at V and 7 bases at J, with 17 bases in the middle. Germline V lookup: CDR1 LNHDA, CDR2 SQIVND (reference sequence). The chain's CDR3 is CASTDRDFGEQYF. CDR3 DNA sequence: TGTGCCAGTACAGACAGGGACTTCGGAGAGCAGTACTTC.

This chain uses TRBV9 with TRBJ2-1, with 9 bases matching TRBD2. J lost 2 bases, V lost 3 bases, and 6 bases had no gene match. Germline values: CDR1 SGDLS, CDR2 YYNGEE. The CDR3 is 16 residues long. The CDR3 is CASSGNIAGAYNEQFF. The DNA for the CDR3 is TGTGCCAGCAGCGGGAATATAGCGGGAGCCTACAATGAGCAGTTCTTC.

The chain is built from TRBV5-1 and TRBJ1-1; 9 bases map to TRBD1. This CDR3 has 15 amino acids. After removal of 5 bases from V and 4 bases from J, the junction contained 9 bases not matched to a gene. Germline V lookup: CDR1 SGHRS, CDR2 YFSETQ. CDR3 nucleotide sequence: TGCGCCAGCAGGGGACGGGCGACAGGGGGCACTGAAGCTTTCTTT. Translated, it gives CASRGRATGGTEAFF.

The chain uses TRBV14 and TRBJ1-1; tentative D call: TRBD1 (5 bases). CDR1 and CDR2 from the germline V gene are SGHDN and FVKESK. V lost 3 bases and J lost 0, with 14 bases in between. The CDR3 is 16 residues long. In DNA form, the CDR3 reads TGTGCCAGCAGCCATCTTGAGACAGTCATGAACACTGAAGCTTTCTTT. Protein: CASSHLETVMNTEAFF.

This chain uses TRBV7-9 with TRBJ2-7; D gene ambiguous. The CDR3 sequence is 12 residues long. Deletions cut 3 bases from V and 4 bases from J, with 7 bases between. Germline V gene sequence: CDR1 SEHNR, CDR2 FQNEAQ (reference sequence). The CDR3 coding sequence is TGTGCCAGCAGCTTTATAAAGTACGAGCAGTACTTC. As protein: CASSFIKYEQYF.

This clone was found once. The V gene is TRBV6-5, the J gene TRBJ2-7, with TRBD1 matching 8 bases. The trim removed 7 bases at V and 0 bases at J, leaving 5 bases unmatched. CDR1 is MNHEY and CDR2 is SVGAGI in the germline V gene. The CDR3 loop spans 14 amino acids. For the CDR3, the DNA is TGTGCCAGCAACCCGGGACAGGCCTCCTACGAGCAGTACTTC. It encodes CASNPGQASYEQYF.

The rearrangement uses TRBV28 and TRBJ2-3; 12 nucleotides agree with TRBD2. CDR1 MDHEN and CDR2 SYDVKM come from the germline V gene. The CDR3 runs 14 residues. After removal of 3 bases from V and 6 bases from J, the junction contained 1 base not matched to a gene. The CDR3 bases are TGTGCCAGCAGTTTTGGGACTAGCGGGGATACGCAGTATTTT. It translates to CASSFGTSGDTQYF.

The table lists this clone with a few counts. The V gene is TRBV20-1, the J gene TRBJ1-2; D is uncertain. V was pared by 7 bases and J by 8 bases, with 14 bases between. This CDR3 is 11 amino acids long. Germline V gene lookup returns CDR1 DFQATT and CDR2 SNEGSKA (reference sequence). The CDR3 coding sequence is TGCAGTGACGGCACAGAAGTGGGCTACACCTTC. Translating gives CSDGTEVGYTF.

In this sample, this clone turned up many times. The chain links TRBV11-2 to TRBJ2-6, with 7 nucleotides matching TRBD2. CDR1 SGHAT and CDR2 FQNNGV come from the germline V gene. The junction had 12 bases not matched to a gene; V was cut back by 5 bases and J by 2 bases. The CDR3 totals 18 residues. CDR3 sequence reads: CASSPRLREAPGANVLTF. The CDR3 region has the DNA TGTGCCAGCAGCCCTCGACTCCGGGAGGCTCCTGGGGCCAACGTCCTGACTTTC.

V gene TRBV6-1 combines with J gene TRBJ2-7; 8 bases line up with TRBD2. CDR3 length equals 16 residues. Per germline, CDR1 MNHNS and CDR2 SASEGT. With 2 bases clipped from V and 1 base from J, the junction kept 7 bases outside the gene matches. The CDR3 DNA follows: TGTGCCAGCAGTGAAAGGACTAGCTTATTGTCCTACGAGCAGTACTTC. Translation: CASSERTSLLSYEQYF.

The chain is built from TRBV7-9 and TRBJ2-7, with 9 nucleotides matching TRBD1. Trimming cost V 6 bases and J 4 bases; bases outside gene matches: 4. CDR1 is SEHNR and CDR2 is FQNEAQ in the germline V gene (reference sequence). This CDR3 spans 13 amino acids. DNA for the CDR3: TGTGCCAGCAGACGGGACAGGGTGTACGAGCAGTACTTC. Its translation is CASRRDRVYEQYF.

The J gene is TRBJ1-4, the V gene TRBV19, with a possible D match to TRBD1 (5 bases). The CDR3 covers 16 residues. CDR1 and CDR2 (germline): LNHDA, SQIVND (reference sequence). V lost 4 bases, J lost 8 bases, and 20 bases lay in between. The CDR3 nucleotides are TGTGCCAGTAGTAAGGGACCGCACTTCGGGGAGGAAAAACTGTTTTTT. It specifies CASSKGPHFGEEKLFF.

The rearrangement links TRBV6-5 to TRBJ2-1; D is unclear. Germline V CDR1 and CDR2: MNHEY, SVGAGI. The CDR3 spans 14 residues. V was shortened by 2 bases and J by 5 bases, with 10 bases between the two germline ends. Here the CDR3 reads CASSYTSEHNEQFF. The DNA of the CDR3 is TGTGCCAGCAGTTACACGAGCGAGCACAATGAGCAGTTCTTC.

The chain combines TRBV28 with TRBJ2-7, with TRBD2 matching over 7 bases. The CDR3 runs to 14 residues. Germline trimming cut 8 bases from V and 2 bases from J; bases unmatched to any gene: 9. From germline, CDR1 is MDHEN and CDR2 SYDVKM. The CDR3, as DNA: TGTGCCAGCTCTTTTGCGGGGAGGGCCTACGAGCAGTACTTC. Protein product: CASSFAGRAYEQYF.

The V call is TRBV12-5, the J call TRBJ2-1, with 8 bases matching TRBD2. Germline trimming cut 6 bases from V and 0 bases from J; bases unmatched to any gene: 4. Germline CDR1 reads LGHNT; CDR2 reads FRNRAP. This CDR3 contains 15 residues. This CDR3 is CASGREGPSYNEQFF. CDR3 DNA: TGTGCTAGTGGCCGGGAGGGCCCCTCCTACAATGAGCAGTTCTTC.

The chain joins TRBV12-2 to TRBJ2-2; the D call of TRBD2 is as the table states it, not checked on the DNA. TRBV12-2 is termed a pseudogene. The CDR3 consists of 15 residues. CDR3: CASRPPRAGGRELFF. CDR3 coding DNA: TGTGCAAGTCGCCCCCCACGGGCCGGAGGTCGGGAGCTGTTTTTT.

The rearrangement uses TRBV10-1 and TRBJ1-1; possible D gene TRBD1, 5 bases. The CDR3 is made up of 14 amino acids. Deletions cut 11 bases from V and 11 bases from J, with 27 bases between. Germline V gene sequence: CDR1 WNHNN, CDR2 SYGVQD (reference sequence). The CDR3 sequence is CADIGQGGRQAAFF. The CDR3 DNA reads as TGCGCCGATATTGGGCAGGGTGGCCGTCAGGCGGCTTTCTTT.

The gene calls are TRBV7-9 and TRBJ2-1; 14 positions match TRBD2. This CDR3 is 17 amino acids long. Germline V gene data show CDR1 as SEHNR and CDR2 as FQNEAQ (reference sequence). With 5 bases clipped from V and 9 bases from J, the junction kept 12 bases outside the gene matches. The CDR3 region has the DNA TGTGCCAGCAGCACCCGGGTGGGGACTAGCGGGAGTCTTGAGCAGTTCTTC. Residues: CASSTRVGTSGSLEQFF. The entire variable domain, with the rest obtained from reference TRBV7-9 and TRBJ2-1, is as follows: DTGVSQNPRHKITKRGQNVTFRCDPISEHNRLYWYRQTLGQGPEFLTYFQNEAQLEKSRLLSDRFSAERPKGSFSTLEIQRTEQGDSAMYLCASSTRVGTSGSLEQFFGPGTRLTVL.

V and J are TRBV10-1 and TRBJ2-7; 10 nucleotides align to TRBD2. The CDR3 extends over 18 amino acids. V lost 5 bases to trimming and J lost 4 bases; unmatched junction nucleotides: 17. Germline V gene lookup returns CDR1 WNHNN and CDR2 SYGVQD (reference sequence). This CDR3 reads CASSPNRASGSGLYEQYF. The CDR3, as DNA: TGCGCCAGCAGTCCGAATCGGGCTAGCGGGAGTGGCTTGTACGAGCAGTACTTC.

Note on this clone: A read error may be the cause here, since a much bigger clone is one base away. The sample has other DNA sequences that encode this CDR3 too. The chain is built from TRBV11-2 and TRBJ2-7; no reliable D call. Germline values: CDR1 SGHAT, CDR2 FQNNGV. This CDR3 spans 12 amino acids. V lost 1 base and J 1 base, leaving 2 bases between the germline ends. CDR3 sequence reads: CASSLGSYEQYF. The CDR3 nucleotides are TGTGCCAGCAGCTTAGGGTCCTACGAGCAGTACTTC.

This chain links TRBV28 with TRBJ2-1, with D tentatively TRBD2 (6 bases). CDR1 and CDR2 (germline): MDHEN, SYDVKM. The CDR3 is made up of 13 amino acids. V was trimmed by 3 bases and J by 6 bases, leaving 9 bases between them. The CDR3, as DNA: TGTGCCAGCAGTTTGCTTAGCGGCAATGAGCAGTTCTTC. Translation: CASSLLSGNEQFF.

For the CDR3, the DNA is TGCGCCAGCAGCCACTACGGGACAGGCTACAGATTAAACTATGGCTACACCTTC. Its protein is CASSHYGTGYRLNYGYTF. The chain couples TRBV4-3 to TRBJ1-2; the match to TRBD1 covers 8 bases. The CDR3 has 18 amino acids. Germline V gene sequence: CDR1 LGHNA, CDR2 YSLEER. The trim removed 3 bases at V and 2 bases at J, leaving 14 bases unmatched.

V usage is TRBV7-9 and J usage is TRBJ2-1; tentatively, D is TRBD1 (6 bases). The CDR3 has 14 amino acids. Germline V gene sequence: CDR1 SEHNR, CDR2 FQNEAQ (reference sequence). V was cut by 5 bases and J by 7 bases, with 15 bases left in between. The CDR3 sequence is CASSPTTTGNEQFF. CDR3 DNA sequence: TGTGCCAGCAGCCCGACCACTACAGGGAATGAGCAGTTCTTC.

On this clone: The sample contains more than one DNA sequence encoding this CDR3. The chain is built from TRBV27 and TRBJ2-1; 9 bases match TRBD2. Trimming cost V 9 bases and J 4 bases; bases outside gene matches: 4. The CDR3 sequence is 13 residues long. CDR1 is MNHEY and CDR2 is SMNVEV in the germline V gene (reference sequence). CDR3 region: CASSSGTYNEQFF. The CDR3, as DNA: TGTGCCAGTTCTAGCGGGACATACAATGAGCAGTTCTTC.

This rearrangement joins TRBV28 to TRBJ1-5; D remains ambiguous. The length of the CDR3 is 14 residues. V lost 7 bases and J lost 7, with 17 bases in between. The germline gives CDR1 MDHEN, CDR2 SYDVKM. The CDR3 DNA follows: TGTGCCAGCACCCAGTCTGGTCGAGGCCAGCCCCAGCATTTT. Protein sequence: CASTQSGRGQPQHF.